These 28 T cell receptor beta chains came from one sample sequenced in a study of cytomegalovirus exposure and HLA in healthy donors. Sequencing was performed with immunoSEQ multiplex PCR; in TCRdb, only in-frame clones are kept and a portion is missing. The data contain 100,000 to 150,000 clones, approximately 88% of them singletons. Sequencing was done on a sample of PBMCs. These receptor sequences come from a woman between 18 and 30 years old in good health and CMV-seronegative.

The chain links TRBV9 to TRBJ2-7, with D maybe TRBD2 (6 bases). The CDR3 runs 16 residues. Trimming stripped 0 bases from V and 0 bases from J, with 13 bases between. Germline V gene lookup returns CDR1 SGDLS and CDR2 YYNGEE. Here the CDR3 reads CASSVGWDFYSYEQYF. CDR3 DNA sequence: TGTGCCAGCAGCGTAGGTTGGGACTTCTACTCCTACGAGCAGTACTTC.

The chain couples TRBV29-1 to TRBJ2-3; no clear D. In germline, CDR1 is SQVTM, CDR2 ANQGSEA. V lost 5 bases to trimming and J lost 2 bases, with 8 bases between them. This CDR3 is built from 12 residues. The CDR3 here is CSVRHFTDTQYF. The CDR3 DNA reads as TGCAGCGTTAGACACTTCACAGATACGCAGTATTTT.

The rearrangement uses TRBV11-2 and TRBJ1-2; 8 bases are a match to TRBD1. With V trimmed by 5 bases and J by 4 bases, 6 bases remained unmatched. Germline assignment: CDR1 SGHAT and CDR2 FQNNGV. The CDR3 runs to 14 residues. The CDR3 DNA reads TGTGCCAGCAGCCCGCCGGGACAGGTCTATGGCTACACCTTC. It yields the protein CASSPPGQVYGYTF.

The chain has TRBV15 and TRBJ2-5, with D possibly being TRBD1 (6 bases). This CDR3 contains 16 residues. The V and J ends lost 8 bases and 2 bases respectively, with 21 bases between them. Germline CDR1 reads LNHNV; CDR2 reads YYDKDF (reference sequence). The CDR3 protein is CATQQGVLAVQETQYF. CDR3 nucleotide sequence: TGTGCCACCCAACAGGGAGTATTGGCAGTACAAGAGACCCAGTACTTC.

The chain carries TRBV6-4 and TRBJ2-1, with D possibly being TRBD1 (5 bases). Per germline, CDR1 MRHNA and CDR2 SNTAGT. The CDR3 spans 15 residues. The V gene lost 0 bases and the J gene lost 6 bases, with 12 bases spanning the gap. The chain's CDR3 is CASSDSGQQGNEQFF. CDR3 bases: TGTGCCAGCAGTGACTCGGGTCAGCAGGGCAATGAGCAGTTCTTC.

The DNA for the CDR3 is TGTGCCAGCAGCGAGGGTGGGGGGGTTTCAGTTTACGAGCAGTACTTC. Its protein is CASSEGGGVSVYEQYF. The chain combines TRBV9 with TRBJ2-7, with 7 bases fitting TRBD2. The CDR3 has 16 residues. V lost 3 bases and J lost 4; bases outside the gene matches: 13. Germline V gives CDR1 SGDLS, CDR2 YYNGEE.

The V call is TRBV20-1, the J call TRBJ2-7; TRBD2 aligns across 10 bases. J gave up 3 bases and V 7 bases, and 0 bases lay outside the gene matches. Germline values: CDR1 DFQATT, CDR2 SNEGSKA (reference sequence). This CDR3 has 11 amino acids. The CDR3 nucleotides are TGCAGTGGGACTAGCGGCTACGAGCAGTACTTC. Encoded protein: CSGTSGYEQYF.

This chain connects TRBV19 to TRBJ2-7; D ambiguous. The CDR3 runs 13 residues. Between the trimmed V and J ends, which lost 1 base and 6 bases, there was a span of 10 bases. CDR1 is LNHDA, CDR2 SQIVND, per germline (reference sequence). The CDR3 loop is CASSIATSGEQYF. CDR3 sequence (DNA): TGTGCCAGTAGTATAGCGACGTCGGGCGAGCAGTACTTC.

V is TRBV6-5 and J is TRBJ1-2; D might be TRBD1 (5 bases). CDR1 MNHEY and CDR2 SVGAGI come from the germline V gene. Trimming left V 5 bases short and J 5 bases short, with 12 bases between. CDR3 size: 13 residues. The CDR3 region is CASSPPGGYGYTF. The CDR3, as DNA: TGTGCCAGCAGTCCCCCGGGGGGGTATGGCTACACCTTC.

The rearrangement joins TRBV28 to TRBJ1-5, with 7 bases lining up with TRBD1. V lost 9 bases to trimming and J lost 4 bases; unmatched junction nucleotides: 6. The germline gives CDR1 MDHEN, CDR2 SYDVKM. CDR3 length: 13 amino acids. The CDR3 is CASRDRRNQPQHF. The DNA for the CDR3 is TGTGCCAGTCGGGACAGAAGGAATCAGCCCCAGCATTTT.

CDR3: CASSHLETLTNTGELFF. CDR3 sequence (DNA): TGTGCCAGCAGCCACCTTGAGACACTTACGAACACCGGGGAGCTGTTTTTT. The chain combines TRBV28 with TRBJ2-2; D is unclear. The CDR3 has 17 amino acids. The germline V gene has CDR1 MDHEN and CDR2 SYDVKM. V was shortened by 6 bases and J by 0 bases, with 17 bases between the two germline ends.

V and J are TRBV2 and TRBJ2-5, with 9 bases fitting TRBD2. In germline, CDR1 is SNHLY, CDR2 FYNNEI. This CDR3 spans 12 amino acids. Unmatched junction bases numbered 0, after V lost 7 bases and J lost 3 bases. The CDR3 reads CASIAGEETQYF. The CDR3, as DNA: TGTGCCAGCATAGCGGGAGAAGAGACCCAGTACTTC. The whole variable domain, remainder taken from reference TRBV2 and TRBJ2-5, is EPEVTQTPSHQVTQMGQEVILRCVPISNHLYFYWYRQILGQKVEFLVSFYNNEISEKSEIFDDQFSVERPDGSNFTLKIRSTKLEDSAMYFCASIAGEETQYFGPGTRLLVL.

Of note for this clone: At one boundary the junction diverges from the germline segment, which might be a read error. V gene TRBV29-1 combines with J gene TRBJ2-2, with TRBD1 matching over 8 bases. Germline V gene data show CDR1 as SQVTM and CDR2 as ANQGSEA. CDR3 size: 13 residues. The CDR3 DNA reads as TGCAGCGTTTATCCGGACAGGGCTAGCATTAAGGTTTTT. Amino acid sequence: CSVYPDRASIKVF.

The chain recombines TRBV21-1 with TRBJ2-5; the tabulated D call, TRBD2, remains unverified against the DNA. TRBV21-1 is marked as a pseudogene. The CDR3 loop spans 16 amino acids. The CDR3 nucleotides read TGTGCCAGCAGCAAACCGGATAAGCGGATCCAAGAGACCCAGTACTTC. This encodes CASSKPDKRIQETQYF.

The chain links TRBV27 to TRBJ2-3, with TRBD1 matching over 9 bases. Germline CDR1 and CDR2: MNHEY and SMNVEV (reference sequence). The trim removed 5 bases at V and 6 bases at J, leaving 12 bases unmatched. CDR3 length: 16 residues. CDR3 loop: CASSHGTGFFSDTQYF. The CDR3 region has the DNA TGTGCCAGCAGTCACGGGACAGGGTTTTTTTCGGATACGCAGTATTTT.

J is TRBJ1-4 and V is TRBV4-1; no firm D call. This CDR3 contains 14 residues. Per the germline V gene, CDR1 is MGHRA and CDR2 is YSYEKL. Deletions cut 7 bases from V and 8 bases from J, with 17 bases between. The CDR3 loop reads CASTSSRKREKLFF. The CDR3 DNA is TGCGCCAGCACCTCGAGTCGAAAACGGGAAAAACTGTTTTTT.

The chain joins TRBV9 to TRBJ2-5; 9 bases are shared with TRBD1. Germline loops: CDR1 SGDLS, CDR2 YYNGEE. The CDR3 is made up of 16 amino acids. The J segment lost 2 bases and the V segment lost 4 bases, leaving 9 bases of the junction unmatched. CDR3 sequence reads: CASSPPRGQGQETQYF. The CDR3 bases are TGTGCCAGCAGCCCACCGCGCGGACAGGGGCAAGAGACCCAGTACTTC.

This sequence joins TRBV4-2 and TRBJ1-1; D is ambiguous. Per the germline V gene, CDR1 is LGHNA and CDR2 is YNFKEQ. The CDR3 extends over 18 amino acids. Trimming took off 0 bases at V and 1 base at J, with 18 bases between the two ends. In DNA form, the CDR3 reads TGTGCCAGCAGCCAAGACCACCCAGGAGGACGGGCGAACACTGAAGCTTTCTTT. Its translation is CASSQDHPGGRANTEAFF.

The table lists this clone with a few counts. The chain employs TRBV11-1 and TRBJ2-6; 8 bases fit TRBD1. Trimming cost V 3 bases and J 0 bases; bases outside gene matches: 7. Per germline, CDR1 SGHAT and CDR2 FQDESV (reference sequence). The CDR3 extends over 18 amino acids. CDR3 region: CASSLAETGASGANVLTF. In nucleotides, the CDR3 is TGTGCCAGCAGCTTGGCCGAGACAGGGGCCTCTGGGGCCAACGTCCTGACTTTC. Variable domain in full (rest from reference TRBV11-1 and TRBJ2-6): EAEVAQSPRYKITEKSQAVAFWCDPISGHATLYWYRQILGQGPELLVQFQDESVVDDSQLPKDRFSAERLKGVDSTLKIQPAELGDSAMYLCASSLAETGASGANVLTFGAGSRLTVL.

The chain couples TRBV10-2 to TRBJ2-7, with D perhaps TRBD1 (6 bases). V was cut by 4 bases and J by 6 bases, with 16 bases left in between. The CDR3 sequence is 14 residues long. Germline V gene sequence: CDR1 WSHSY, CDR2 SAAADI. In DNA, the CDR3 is TGCGCCAGCAGTGTTACAGGACAGCTTAGCGAGCAGTACTTC. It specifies CASSVTGQLSEQYF.

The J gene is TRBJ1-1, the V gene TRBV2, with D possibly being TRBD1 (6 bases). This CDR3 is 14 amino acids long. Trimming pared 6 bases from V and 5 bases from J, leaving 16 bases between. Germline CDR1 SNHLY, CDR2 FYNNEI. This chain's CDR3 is CASSTTGIGTEAFF. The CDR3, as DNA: TGTGCCAGCAGCACCACAGGGATTGGAACTGAAGCTTTCTTT. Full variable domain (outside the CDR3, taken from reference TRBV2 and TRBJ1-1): EPEVTQTPSHQVTQMGQEVILRCVPISNHLYFYWYRQILGQKVEFLVSFYNNEISEKSEIFDDQFSVERPDGSNFTLKIRSTKLEDSAMYFCASSTTGIGTEAFFGQGTRLTVV.

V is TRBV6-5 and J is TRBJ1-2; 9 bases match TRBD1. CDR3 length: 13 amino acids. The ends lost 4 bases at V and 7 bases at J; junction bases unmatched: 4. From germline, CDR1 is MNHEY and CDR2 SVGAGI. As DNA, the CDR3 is TGTGCCAGCAGTTGGGACAGGGCGGCTGGCTACACCTTC. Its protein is CASSWDRAAGYTF.

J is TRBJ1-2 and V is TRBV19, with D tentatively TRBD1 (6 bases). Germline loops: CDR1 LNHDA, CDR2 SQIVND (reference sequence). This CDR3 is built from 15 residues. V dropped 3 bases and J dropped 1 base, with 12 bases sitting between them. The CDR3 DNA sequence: TGTGCCAGTAGTATTCTGGGGGCGCTTAACTATGGCTACACCTTC. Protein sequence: CASSILGALNYGYTF.

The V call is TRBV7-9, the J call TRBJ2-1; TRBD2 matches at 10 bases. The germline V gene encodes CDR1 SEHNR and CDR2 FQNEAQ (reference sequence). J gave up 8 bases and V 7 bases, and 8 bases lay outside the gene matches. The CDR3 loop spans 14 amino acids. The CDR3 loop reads CASKIAGGSDEQFF. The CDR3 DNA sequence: TGTGCCAGCAAAATAGCGGGAGGTTCCGATGAGCAGTTCTTC.

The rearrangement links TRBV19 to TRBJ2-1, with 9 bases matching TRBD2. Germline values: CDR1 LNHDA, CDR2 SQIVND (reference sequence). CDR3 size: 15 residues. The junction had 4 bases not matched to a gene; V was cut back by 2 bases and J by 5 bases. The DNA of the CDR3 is TGTGCCAGTAGTATAATGGCTAGCGGGGACAATGAGCAGTTCTTC. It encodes CASSIMASGDNEQFF.

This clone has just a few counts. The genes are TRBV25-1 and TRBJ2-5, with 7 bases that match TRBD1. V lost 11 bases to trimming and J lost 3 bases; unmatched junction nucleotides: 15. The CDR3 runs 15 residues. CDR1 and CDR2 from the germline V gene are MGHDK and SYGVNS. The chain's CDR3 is CAASPAGTAKETQYF. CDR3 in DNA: TGTGCCGCCTCTCCCGCCGGGACAGCCAAAGAGACCCAGTACTTC. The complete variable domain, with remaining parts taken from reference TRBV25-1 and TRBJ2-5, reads EADIYQTPRYLVIGTGKKITLECSQTMGHDKMYWYQQDPGMELHLIHYSYGVNSTEKGDLSSESTVSRIRTEHFPLTLESARPSHTSQYLCAASPAGTAKETQYFGPGTRLLVL.

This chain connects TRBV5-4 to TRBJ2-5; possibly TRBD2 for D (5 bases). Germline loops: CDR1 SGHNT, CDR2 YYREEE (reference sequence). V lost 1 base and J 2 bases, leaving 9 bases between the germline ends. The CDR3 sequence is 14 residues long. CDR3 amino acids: CASSLLGEQETQYF. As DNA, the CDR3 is TGTGCCAGCAGCTTGTTGGGAGAACAAGAGACCCAGTACTTC.

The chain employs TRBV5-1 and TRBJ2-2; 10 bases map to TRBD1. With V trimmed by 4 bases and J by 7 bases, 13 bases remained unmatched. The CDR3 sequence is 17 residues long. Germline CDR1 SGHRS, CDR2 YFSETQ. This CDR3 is CASSQLTGGPGDGELFF. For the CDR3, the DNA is TGCGCCAGCAGCCAATTGACAGGGGGCCCCGGGGACGGGGAGCTGTTTTTT.